A selection of T cell receptor beta chains follows, all from one sample in a study of blood T cell repertoires in COVID-19. Sequenced by immunoSEQ multiplex PCR; TCRdb stores in-frame clones only, minus some. The sample holds hundreds of thousands of clones, 80% to 90% seen once. Sequences were obtained from peripheral blood. The receptors were gathered from a woman in her twenties or thirties with active or convalescent COVID-19. Each CDR3 is given without its conserved first and last residue.

TRBV20-1	14	TRBJ1-6	SASKGQGSYNSPLH
TRBV21-1	16	TRBJ2-5	ASSKDVGRGQGDETQY
TRBV13	14	TRBJ1-6	ASSVGTGGNNSPLH
TRBV6-5	12	TRBJ1-1	ASRGQGLNTEAF
TRBV10-2	12	TRBJ2-1	ASSDVGSYNEQF
TRBV6-4	11	TRBJ2-1	ASNQREGGEQF
TRBV10-2	13	TRBJ1-5	ASSERGGGNQPQH
TRBV4-2	14	TRBJ2-1	ASSQDATSGANEQF
TRBV7-6	14	TRBJ1-2	ASSPGPGAGGYGYT
TRBV5-4	13	TRBJ1-4	ASSLAGDSNEKLF
TRBV10-2	9	TRBJ2-2	ASGTGPELF
TRBV6-5	14	TRBJ1-2	ASSYSYSGTGYGYT
TRBV19	12	TRBJ1-1	ASSINGGTTEAF
TRBV12-3/TRBV12-4	11	TRBJ1-1	ASTLGGDSEAF
TRBV28	11	TRBJ1-2	ASSNRELYGYT
TRBV11-3	14	TRBJ2-1	ASSQSWGGRASEQF
TRBV5-1	13	TRBJ1-5	ASSPTTGANQPQH
TRBV4-1	13	TRBJ1-6	ASSQIQGSNSPLH
TRBV19	11	TRBJ2-7	ASSPARTYEQY
TRBV7-2	11	TRBJ2-5	ASSLARESSQY
TRBV14	12	TRBJ2-7	ASSQLSRAYEQY
TRBV5-4	9	TRBJ2-5	ASSSQETQY
TRBV23-1	13	TRBJ1-2	ASSQPFLGGEGYT
TRBV5-1	14	TRBJ1-1	ASSLGTEGMNTEAF
TRBV19	14	TRBJ1-1	ASSSTGVARGTEAF
TRBV3-1/TRBV3-2	13	TRBJ2-3	ASRSSELPTDTQY
TRBV7-2	12	TRBJ2-1	ASSFSSKFNEQF
TRBV6-5	13	TRBJ1-4	ASSRRGATNEKLF
TRBV5-4	13	TRBJ2-7	ASSPQSGDFAEQY
TRBV18	12	TRBJ2-1	ASSGDRAYNEQF
TRBV6-5	12	TRBJ2-3	ASSLGTGPDTQY
TRBV7-9	11	TRBJ1-2	ASSPGQGQGYT
TRBV29-1	10	TRBJ2-7	SARTVSYEQY
TRBV30	13	TRBJ2-3	AWKPGLLSTDTQY
TRBV2	12	TRBJ2-1	ASRAGLTYNEQF